This passage covers 30 T cell receptor beta chains from one sample sequenced in a study of response to subunit inactivated influenza vaccine. TCRdb re-analysed the RT-PCR reads in MiXCR, keeping a single row per CDR3 protein. The sample carries 650,000 or so distinct CDR3 sequences, about 15% recorded once. The sequencing used PBMCs from blood, collected around 14 days before vaccination. All receptors derive from a man in his fifties who received an inactivated influenza vaccine.

The chain joins TRBV7-2 to TRBJ2-3; no clear D gene. V lost 5 bases and J lost 2, with 8 bases in between. CDR3 length: 13 amino acids. The germline CDR1 and CDR2 sequences are SGHTA and FQGNSA. The CDR3 DNA is TGTGCCAGCAGCCCGCCATACACAGATACGCAGTATTTT. It encodes CASSPPYTDTQYF.

This clonotype turned up a few times. The J gene is TRBJ2-1, the V gene TRBV7-6, with no clear D. The CDR3 contains 17 residues. V shed 1 base and J shed 0 bases, with 13 bases lying between them. CDR1 SGHVS and CDR2 FNYEAQ come from the germline V gene. The chain's CDR3 is CASSLVPGFNSYNEQFF. The CDR3 DNA follows: TGTGCCAGCAGCTTAGTTCCAGGTTTCAACTCCTACAATGAGCAGTTCTTC.

In this sample, this clonotype turned up many times. The chain has TRBV12-3 or TRBV12-4 and TRBJ2-2; D gene unclear. V was trimmed by 8 bases and J by 3 bases, leaving 7 bases between them. There are 12 residues in the CDR3. The CDR3 protein is CASGWHTGELFF. CDR3 nucleotides: TGTGCCAGCGGGTGGCACACCGGGGAGCTGTTTTTT.

This clonotype was counted a few times. The chain couples TRBV20-1 to TRBJ2-3; 9 bases match TRBD2. V lost 4 bases, J lost 4 bases, and 3 bases stayed unmatched. CDR1 is DFQATT, CDR2 SNEGSKA, per germline (reference sequence). The CDR3 contains 13 residues. The CDR3 sequence is CSATRTSADTQYF. CDR3 bases: TGCAGTGCTACAAGGACTAGCGCAGATACGCAGTATTTT.

V and J are TRBV28 and TRBJ2-7, with D perhaps TRBD1 or TRBD2 (7 bases each). CDR3 length: 16 residues. Trimming pared 5 bases from V and 4 bases from J, leaving 21 bases between. The V gene's germline CDR1 is MDHEN and CDR2 SYDVKM. CDR3 DNA sequence: TGTGCCAGCAGTCGAGCGACAGGGAGGGGCAGGTACGAGCAGTACTTC. It specifies CASSRATGRGRYEQYF.

The CDR3 here is CASSLWRLLSSGNTIYF. The DNA of the CDR3 is TGTGCCAGCAGTTTATGGAGACTTTTGAGCTCTGGAAACACCATATATTTT. The rearrangement links TRBV28 to TRBJ1-3; D uncertain. CDR1 and CDR2 (germline): MDHEN, SYDVKM. The V and J ends lost 0 bases and 0 bases respectively, with 12 bases between them. This CDR3 is 17 amino acids long.

This clonotype was counted at least ten times. The rearrangement joins TRBV4-3 to TRBJ2-1; 13 bases agree with TRBD2. The CDR3 is made up of 18 amino acids. Per the germline V gene, CDR1 is LGHNA and CDR2 is YSLEER. The V gene end was trimmed by 0 bases and the J gene end by 9 bases; junction bases not matched to a gene: 11. The CDR3: CASSQEVVGTSGNGEQFF. The CDR3 region has the DNA TGCGCCAGCAGCCAAGAAGTGGTAGGGACTAGCGGGAACGGTGAGCAGTTCTTC.

V is TRBV6-2 or TRBV6-3 and J is TRBJ2-2; 7 bases line up with TRBD2. Germline V gene data show CDR1 as MNHEY and CDR2 as SVGEGT. This CDR3 spans 15 amino acids. With 7 bases clipped from V and 6 bases from J, the junction kept 11 bases outside the gene matches. CDR3 DNA sequence: TGTGCCAGCAAACCCCGGGCGGGAGCAGCCGGGGAGCTGTTTTTT. This gives the protein CASKPRAGAAGELFF.

In its sample, this clonotype was seen many times. V and J are TRBV4-1 and TRBJ2-2; possible D gene TRBD1, 6 bases. Trimming took off 4 bases at V and 3 bases at J, with 15 bases between the two ends. The germline gives CDR1 MGHRA, CDR2 YSYEKL. CDR3 size: 16 residues. The CDR3 coding sequence is TGCGCCAGCAGCCGCCCCCTAGAGGGGGACACCGGGGAGCTGTTTTTT. The encoded protein is CASSRPLEGDTGELFF.

In its sample, this clonotype was seen a few times. This chain uses TRBV7-2 with TRBJ1-3; 9 bases are shared with TRBD1. V was pared by 5 bases and J by 1 base, with 6 bases of the junction left unmatched. Germline values: CDR1 SGHTA, CDR2 FQGNSA. The CDR3 has 16 amino acids. The CDR3 nucleotides read TGTGCCAGCAGCCCTACCGGGACAGGGTCTGGAAACACCATATATTTT. Amino acids: CASSPTGTGSGNTIYF.

In its sample, this clonotype was seen a few times. This sequence joins TRBV4-1 and TRBJ1-5, with D maybe TRBD1 (5 bases). There are 16 residues in the CDR3. V dropped 0 bases and J dropped 5 bases, with 14 bases sitting between them. Germline V gene sequence: CDR1 MGHRA, CDR2 YSYEKL. As DNA, the CDR3 is TGCGCCAGCAGCCAAGAATCTACGCGGGGGGATCAGCCCCAGCATTTT. It encodes CASSQESTRGDQPQHF.

The sample holds a few counts of this clonotype. The chain carries TRBV7-9 and TRBJ2-1; tentatively, D is TRBD1 (6 bases). Trimming removed 1 base at V and 7 bases at J, with 14 bases between. Germline V gives CDR1 SEHNR, CDR2 FQNEAQ (reference sequence). The CDR3 consists of 15 residues. In nucleotides, the CDR3 is TGTGCCAGCAGCTTAGGCAGGGGAAGGAGGAATGAGCAGTTCTTC. It yields the protein CASSLGRGRRNEQFF.

This clonotype was counted a few times. V gene TRBV12-3 or TRBV12-4 combines with J gene TRBJ2-7; 8 nucleotides align to TRBD1. The CDR3 is 15 amino acids. V gave up 6 bases and J gave up 4 bases; unmatched junction bases: 11. In DNA, the CDR3 is TGTGCCAGCAGCCCGGACAGGGCATACGTGTACGAGCAGTACTTC. As protein: CASSPDRAYVYEQYF.

This clonotype was counted many times. V and J are TRBV29-1 and TRBJ2-1, with TRBD2 matching over 8 bases. V trimming: 5 bases; J trimming: 1 base; junction bases outside the gene matches: 4. CDR3 length: 14 amino acids. CDR1 is SQVTM, CDR2 ANQGSEA, per germline. CDR3 sequence reads: CSVTTSGSYNEQFF. CDR3 bases: TGCAGCGTTACCACTAGCGGATCCTACAATGAGCAGTTCTTC.

This clonotype was counted ten times or more. This sequence joins TRBV10-3 and TRBJ2-2; 10 bases are shared with TRBD1. CDR1 is ENHRY and CDR2 is SYGVKD in the germline V gene. The CDR3 loop spans 17 amino acids. After removal of 4 bases from V and 4 bases from J, the junction contained 9 bases not matched to a gene. Here the CDR3 DNA reads TGTGCCATCAGTGGCGTTGGGACAGGGGTGCGCACCGGGGAGCTGTTTTTT. This encodes CAISGVGTGVRTGELFF.

This clonotype was detected only a few times. The CDR3 reads CASSLIGVRKGYEQYF. The CDR3 DNA reads TGCGCCAGCAGCTTGATAGGGGTCAGGAAGGGGTACGAGCAGTACTTC. The chain combines TRBV5-1 with TRBJ2-7; TRBD1 might be the D (5 bases). V lost 1 base and J lost 4, with 18 bases in between. The CDR3 sequence is 16 residues long. CDR1 is SGHRS and CDR2 is YFSETQ in the germline V gene.

The rearrangement uses TRBV29-1 and TRBJ2-1, with TRBD1 identical over 8 bases. V shed 5 bases and J 7 bases; nucleotides not matched to a gene: 10. Germline lookup yields CDR1 SQVTM and CDR2 ANQGSEA. The CDR3 totals 14 residues. The CDR3 spells CSVQDRVGSNEQFF. The CDR3, as DNA: TGCAGCGTTCAGGACAGGGTGGGTAGTAATGAGCAGTTCTTC.

This clonotype has just a few counts. V is TRBV5-1 and J is TRBJ2-3; 11 nucleotides line up with TRBD2. V was clipped by 1 base and J by 5 bases; unmatched bases: 6. The CDR3 has 16 amino acids. CDR1 is SGHRS, CDR2 YFSETQ, per germline. CDR3: CASSLMTSGVGDTQYF. The CDR3 DNA sequence: TGCGCCAGCAGCTTGATGACTAGCGGGGTTGGAGATACGCAGTATTTT.

This chain uses TRBV4-2 with TRBJ2-2; possibly TRBD2 for D (6 bases). Trimming removed 0 bases at V and 7 bases at J, with 12 bases between. CDR1 LGHNA and CDR2 YNFKEQ come from the germline V gene. CDR3 length equals 15 residues. The CDR3 bases are TGTGCCAGCAGCCAAGAGATCGGGACTTTCGGGGAGCTGTTTTTT. It specifies CASSQEIGTFGELFF.

The chain employs TRBV5-1 and TRBJ2-1; TRBD2 matches 7 bases. CDR1 SGHRS and CDR2 YFSETQ come from the germline V gene. The V and J ends lost 4 bases and 4 bases, in that order; junction bases with no gene match: 14. This CDR3 spans 17 amino acids. CDR3 bases: TGCGCCAGCAGCCCCTTCCTGACTAGCACCCCTTACAATGAGCAGTTCTTC. This translates into CASSPFLTSTPYNEQFF.

This chain uses TRBV28 with TRBJ2-1, with 10 bases identical to TRBD2. V trimming: 3 bases; J trimming: 6 bases; junction bases outside the gene matches: 14. Germline-derived CDR1 and CDR2 are MDHEN and SYDVKM. CDR3 length: 18 amino acids. CDR3 sequence (DNA): TGTGCCAGCAGTTTTATCACCCCAGCGGGAGGGTTCATCAATGAGCAGTTCTTC. This sequence encodes CASSFITPAGGFINEQFF.

This clonotype was found a few times. The V call is TRBV29-1, the J call TRBJ2-7; TRBD1 matches at 7 bases. Germline values: CDR1 SQVTM, CDR2 ANQGSEA. The CDR3 has 11 residues. After removal of 4 bases from V and 3 bases from J, the junction contained 0 bases not matched to a gene. The chain's CDR3 is CSVGDSYEQYF. The CDR3 bases are TGCAGCGTTGGGGACAGCTACGAGCAGTACTTC.

As for this clonotype: One junction end does not reproduce the germline sequence, and a read error may be involved. V is TRBV7-2 and J is TRBJ2-7, with D perhaps matching TRBD1 (5 bases). The CDR3 extends over 12 amino acids. The germline gives CDR1 SGHTA, CDR2 FQGNSA. The CDR3 region has the DNA TGTGCCAGCAGCTTATCGTGGGGCGAGGAGTACTTC. Translating it yields CASSLSWGEEYF.

This clonotype was picked up a small number of times. This chain connects TRBV6-5 to TRBJ2-5, with 13 bases that match TRBD2. Trimming cost V 2 bases and J 9 bases; bases outside gene matches: 6. The germline gives CDR1 MNHEY, CDR2 SVGAGI. The CDR3 consists of 15 residues. The CDR3 sequence is CASSYPSGTSGAQYF. CDR3 bases: TGTGCCAGCAGTTACCCCTCGGGGACTAGCGGGGCCCAGTACTTC.

The genes are TRBV2 and TRBJ1-5; TRBD1 is a possible D gene (6 bases). Germline V gene data show CDR1 as SNHLY and CDR2 as FYNNEI. V gave up 7 bases and J gave up 0 bases, with 10 bases separating them. CDR3 size: 14 residues. The CDR3 loop reads CASKDSYSNQPQHF. Here the CDR3 DNA reads TGTGCCAGCAAGGACAGTTATAGCAATCAGCCCCAGCATTTT. Full variable domain (missing parts from reference TRBV2 and TRBJ1-5): EPEVTQTPSHQVTQMGQEVILRCVPISNHLYFYWYRQILGQKVEFLVSFYNNEISEKSEIFDDQFSVERPDGSNFTLKIRSTKLEDSAMYFCASKDSYSNQPQHFGDGTRLSIL.

The chain links TRBV4-1 to TRBJ1-2; D gene ambiguous. V lost 3 bases and J 10 bases, leaving 12 bases between the germline ends. The CDR3 consists of 12 residues. The germline V gene has CDR1 MGHRA and CDR2 YSYEKL. CDR3 nucleotide sequence: TGCGCCAGCAGCCATTTGGGGTTAAACTACACCTTC. The encoded protein is CASSHLGLNYTF.

This clonotype was counted a single time. The V and J genes are TRBV19 and TRBJ1-5; D gene uncertain. Trimming removed 2 bases at V and 5 bases at J, with 10 bases between. Germline values: CDR1 LNHDA, CDR2 SQIVND (reference sequence). The CDR3 is 14 amino acids. The CDR3 loop is CASSIRSGDQPQHF. The DNA for the CDR3 is TGTGCCAGTAGTATAAGGTCCGGGGATCAGCCCCAGCATTTT. Based on the CDR3 plus reference TRBV19 and TRBJ1-5, the full variable domain is DGGITQSPKYLFRKEGQNVTLSCEQNLNHDAMYWYRQDPGQGLRLIYYSQIVNDFQKGDIAEGYSVSREKKESFPLTVTSAQKNPTAFYLCASSIRSGDQPQHFGDGTRLSIL.

The chain joins TRBV12-3 or TRBV12-4 to TRBJ1-6; 11 bases are a match to TRBD1. Trimming removed 3 bases from V and 9 bases from J; junction bases left unmatched: 4. This CDR3 comprises 15 residues. This CDR3 reads CASSLGTGGSSPLHF. In nucleotides, the CDR3 is TGTGCCAGCAGTTTGGGGACAGGGGGTAGTTCACCCCTCCACTTT.

The rearrangement joins TRBV7-9 to TRBJ2-7; a possible D gene is TRBD1 (5 bases). Germline CDR1 and CDR2: SEHNR and FQNEAQ (reference sequence). Trimming cost V 1 base and J 2 bases, with 12 bases left between them. This CDR3 has 15 amino acids. CDR3 in DNA: TGTGCCAGCAGCTTAGATTGGGCGACAGCCTACGAGCAGTACTTC. It yields the protein CASSLDWATAYEQYF.

The chain is built from TRBV20-1 and TRBJ2-2; no clear D gene. V lost 0 bases and J lost 0, with 5 bases in between. The CDR3 is made up of 14 amino acids. Germline V gene sequence: CDR1 DFQATT, CDR2 SNEGSKA (reference sequence). CDR3 bases: TGCAGTGCTAGAGATTTTGCGAACACCGGGGAGCTGTTTTTT. Encoded protein: CSARDFANTGELFF.